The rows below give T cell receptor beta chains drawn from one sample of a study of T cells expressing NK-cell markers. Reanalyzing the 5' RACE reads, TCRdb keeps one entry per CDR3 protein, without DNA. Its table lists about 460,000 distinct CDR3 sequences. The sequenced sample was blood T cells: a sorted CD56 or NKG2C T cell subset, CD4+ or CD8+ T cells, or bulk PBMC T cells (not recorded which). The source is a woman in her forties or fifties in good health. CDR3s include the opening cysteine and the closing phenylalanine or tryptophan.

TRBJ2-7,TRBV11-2,CASSLGTGQYF
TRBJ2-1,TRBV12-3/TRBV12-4,CASTWGTGIREQFF
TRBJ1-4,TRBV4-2,CASSQETGSNEKLFF
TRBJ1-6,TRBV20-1,CSAQGGQQNSPLHF
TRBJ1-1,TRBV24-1,CATRPPGENTEAFF
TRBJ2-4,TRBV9,CASSVGVSGAKNIQYF
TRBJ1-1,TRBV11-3,CASSLEVLGHTEAFF
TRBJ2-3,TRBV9,CASSVKAREPDTQYF
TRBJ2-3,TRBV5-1,CASSFQLASADTQYF
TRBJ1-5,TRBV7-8,CASSLKVLHLMDSNQPQHF
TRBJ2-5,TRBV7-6,CASSLNTGEETQYF
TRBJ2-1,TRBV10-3,CAIKAGTNEQFF
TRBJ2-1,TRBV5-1,CASSLASEQFF
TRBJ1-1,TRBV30,CAWTGQGLRSEAFF
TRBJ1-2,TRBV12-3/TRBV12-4,CASSYRQANYGYTF
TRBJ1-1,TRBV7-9,CASSPSRTGRLNTEAFF
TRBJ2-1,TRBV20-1,CSAGPDLEQFF
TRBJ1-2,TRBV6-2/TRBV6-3,CASGLKIGGYTF
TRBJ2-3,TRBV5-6,CASSFGSATQYF
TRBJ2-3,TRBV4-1,CASSLINGGASTDTQYF
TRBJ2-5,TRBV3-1,CASSQAFSGMRETQYF
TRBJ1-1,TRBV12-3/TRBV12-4,CASSDRGEAFF
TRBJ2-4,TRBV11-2,CASSFRQGAAKNIQYF
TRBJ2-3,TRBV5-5,CASSLRGSGVTDTQYF
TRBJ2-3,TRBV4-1,CATTSGPASSTDTQYF
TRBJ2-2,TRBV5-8,CASSPRIAGGPDGELFF